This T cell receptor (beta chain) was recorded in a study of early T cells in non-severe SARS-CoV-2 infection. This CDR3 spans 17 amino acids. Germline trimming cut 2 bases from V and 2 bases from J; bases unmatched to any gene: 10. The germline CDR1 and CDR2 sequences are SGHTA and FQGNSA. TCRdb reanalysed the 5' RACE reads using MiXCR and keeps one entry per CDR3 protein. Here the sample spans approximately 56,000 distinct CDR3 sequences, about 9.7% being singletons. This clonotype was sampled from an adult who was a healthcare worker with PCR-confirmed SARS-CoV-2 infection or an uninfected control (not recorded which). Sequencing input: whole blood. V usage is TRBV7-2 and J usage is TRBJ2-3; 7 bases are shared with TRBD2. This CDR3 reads CASSLKISAGDTDTQYF. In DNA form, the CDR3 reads TGTGCCAGCAGCTTAAAAATAAGCGCGGGGGACACAGATACGCAGTATTTT.